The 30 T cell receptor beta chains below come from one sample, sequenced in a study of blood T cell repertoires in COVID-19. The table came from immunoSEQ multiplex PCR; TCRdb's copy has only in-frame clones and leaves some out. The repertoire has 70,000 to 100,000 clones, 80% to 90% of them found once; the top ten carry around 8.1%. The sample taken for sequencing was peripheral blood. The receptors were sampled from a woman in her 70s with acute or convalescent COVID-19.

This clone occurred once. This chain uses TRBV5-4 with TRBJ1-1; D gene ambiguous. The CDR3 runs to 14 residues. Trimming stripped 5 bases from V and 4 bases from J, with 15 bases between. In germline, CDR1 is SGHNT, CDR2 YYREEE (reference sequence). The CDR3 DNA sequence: TGTGCCAGCAGGAGAGGATTTGAAGTCACTGAAGCTTTCTTT. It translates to CASRRGFEVTEAFF.

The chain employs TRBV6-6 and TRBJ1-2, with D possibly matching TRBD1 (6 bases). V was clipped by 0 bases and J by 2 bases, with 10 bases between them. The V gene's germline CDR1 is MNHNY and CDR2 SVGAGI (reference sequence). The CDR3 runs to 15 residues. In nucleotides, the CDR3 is TGTGCCAGCAGTTACTCGGCAGGGGTCAACTATGGCTACACCTTC. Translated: CASSYSAGVNYGYTF.

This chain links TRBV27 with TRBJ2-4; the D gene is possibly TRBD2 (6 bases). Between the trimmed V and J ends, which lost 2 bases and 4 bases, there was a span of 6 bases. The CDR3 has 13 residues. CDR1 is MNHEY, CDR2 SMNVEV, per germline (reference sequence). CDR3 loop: CASSLGTKNIQYF. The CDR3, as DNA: TGTGCCAGCAGTTTAGGGACTAAAAACATTCAGTACTTC.

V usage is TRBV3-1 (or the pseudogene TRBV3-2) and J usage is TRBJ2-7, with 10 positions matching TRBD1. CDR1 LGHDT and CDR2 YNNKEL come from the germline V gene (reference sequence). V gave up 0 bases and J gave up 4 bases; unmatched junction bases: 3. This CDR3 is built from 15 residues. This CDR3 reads CASSQEGQGSYEQYF. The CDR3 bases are TGTGCCAGCAGCCAAGAGGGACAGGGGTCTTACGAGCAGTACTTC.

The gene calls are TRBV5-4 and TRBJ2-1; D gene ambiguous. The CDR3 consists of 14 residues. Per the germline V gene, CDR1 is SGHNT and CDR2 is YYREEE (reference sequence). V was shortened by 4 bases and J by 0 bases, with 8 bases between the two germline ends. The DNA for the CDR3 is TGTGCCAGCAGCCCTGAGAGCTCCTACAATGAGCAGTTCTTC. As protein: CASSPESSYNEQFF.

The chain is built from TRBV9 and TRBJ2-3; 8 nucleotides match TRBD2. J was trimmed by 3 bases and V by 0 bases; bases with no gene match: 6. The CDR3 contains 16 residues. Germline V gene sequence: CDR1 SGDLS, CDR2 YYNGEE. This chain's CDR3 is CASSVVGGGQTDTQYF. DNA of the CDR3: TGTGCCAGCAGCGTAGTTGGCGGGGGGCAGACAGATACGCAGTATTTT.

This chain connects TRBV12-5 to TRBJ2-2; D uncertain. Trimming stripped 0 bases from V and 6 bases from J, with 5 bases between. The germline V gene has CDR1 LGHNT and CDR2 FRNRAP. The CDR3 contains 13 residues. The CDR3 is CASGLVYPGELFF. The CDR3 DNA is TGTGCTAGTGGTTTGGTATATCCCGGGGAGCTGTTTTTT.

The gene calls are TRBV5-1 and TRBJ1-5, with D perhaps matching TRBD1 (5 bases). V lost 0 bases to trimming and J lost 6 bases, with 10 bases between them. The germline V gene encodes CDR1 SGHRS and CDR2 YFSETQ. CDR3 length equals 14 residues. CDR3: CASSLGGTSQPQHF. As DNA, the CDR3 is TGCGCCAGCAGCTTGGGCGGGACGTCTCAGCCCCAGCATTTT. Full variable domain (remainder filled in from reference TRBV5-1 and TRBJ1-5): KAGVTQTPRYLIKTRGQQVTLSCSPISGHRSVSWYQQTPGQGLQFLFEYFSETQRNKGNFPGRFSGRQFSNSRSEMNVSTLELGDSALYLCASSLGGTSQPQHFGDGTRLSIL.

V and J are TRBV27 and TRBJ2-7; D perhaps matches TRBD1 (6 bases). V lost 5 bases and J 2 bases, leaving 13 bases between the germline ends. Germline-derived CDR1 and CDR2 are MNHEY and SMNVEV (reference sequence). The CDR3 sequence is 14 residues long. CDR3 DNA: TGTGCCAGCAGTCCCCCAGGGGTTCCCTACGAGCAGTACTTC. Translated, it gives CASSPPGVPYEQYF.

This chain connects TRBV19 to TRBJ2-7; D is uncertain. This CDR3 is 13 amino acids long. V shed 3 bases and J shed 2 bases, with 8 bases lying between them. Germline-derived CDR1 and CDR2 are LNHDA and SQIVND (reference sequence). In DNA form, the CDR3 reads TGTGCCAGTAGTATGAACAGAGCCTACGAGCAGTACTTC. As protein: CASSMNRAYEQYF.

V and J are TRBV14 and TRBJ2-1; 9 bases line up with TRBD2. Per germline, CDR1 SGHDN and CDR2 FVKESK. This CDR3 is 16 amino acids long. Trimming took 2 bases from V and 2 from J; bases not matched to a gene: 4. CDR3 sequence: CASSQRASGTYNEQFF. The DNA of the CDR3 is TGTGCCAGCAGCCAACGGGCTAGCGGGACCTACAATGAGCAGTTCTTC.

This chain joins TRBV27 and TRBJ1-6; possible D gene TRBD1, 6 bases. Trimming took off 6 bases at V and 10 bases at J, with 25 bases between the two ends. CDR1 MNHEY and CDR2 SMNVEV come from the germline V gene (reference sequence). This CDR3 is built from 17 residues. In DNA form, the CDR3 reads TGTGCCAGCAGACTCCGCTCTGTGACAGGATCAAGCTCACCCCTCCACTTT. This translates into CASRLRSVTGSSSPLHF.

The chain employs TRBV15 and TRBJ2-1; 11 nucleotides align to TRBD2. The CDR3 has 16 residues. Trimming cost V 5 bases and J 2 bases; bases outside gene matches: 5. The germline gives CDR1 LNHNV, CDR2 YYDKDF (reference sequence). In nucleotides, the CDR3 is TGTGCCACCAGCCGACTAGCGGGACGAACCTACAATGAGCAGTTCTTC. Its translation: CATSRLAGRTYNEQFF.

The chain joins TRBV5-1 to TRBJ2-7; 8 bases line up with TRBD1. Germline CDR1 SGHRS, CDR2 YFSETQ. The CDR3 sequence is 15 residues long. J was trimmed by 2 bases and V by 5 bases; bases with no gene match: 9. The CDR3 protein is CASRSNPGQAYEQYF. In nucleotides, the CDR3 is TGCGCCAGCAGATCAAATCCGGGACAGGCCTACGAGCAGTACTTC.

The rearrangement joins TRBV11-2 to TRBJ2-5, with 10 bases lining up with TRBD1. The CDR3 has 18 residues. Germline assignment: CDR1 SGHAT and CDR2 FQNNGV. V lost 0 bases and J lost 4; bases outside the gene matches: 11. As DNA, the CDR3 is TGTGCCAGCAGCTTAGATCCCCTCCGACAGGGGGCTACAGAGACCCAGTACTTC. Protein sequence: CASSLDPLRQGATETQYF.

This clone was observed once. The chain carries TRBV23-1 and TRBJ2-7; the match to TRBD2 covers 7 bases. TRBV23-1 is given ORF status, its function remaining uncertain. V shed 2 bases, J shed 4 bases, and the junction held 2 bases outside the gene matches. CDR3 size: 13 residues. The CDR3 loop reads CASSQQGGYEQYF. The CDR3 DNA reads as TGCGCCAGCAGTCAACAGGGAGGGTACGAGCAGTACTTC.

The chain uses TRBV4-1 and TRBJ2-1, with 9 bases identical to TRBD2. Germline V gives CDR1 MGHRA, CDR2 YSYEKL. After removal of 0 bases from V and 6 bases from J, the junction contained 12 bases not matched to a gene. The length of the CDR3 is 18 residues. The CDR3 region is CASSQEPPLAGVLNEQFF. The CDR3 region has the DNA TGCGCCAGCAGCCAAGAACCTCCCTTAGCGGGAGTTCTCAATGAGCAGTTCTTC.

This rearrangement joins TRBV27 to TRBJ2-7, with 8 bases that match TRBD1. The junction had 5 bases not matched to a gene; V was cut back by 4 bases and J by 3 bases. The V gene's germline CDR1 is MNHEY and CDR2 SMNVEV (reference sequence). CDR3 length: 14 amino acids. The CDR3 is CASSYGTGVYEQYF. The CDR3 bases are TGTGCCAGCAGTTACGGGACAGGAGTCTACGAGCAGTACTTC.

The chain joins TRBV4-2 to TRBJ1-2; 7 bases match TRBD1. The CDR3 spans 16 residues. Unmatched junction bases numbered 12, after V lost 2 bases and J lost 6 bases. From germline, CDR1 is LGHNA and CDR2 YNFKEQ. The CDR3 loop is CASSQKDRLAVDGYTF. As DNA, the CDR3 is TGTGCCAGCAGCCAAAAGGACAGGCTCGCCGTCGATGGCTACACCTTC.

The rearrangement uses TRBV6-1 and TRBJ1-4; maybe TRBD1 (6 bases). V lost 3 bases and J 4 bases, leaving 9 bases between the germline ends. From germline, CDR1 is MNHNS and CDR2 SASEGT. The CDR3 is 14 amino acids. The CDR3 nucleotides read TGTGCCAGCAGTGAGTCCAGGGGTAATGAAAAACTGTTTTTT. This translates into CASSESRGNEKLFF.

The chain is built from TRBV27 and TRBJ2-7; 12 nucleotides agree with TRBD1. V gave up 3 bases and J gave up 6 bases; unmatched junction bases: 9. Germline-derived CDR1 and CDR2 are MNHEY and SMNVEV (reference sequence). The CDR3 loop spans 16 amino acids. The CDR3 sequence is CASSFSPGTGGSEQYF. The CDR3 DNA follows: TGTGCCAGCAGTTTCTCACCCGGGACAGGGGGCTCCGAGCAGTACTTC.

CDR3 in DNA: TGTGCCAGCAGCCCCCTCCTCCAGGGTGAGCAGTTCTTC. Translation gives CASSPLLQGEQFF. The chain uses TRBV4-2 and TRBJ2-1; possibly TRBD1 for D (5 bases). The length of the CDR3 is 13 residues. Germline values: CDR1 LGHNA, CDR2 YNFKEQ. Trimming removed 4 bases from V and 9 bases from J, with 13 bases in between.

In DNA form, the CDR3 reads TGTGCCAGCAGTGAAACTTATAGATACGAGCAGTACTTC. It codes for CASSETYRYEQYF. V gene TRBV6-1 combines with J gene TRBJ2-7, with D unresolved. Per the germline V gene, CDR1 is MNHNS and CDR2 is SASEGT. The CDR3 is 13 residues long. V was trimmed by 2 bases and J by 4 bases, leaving 9 bases between them.

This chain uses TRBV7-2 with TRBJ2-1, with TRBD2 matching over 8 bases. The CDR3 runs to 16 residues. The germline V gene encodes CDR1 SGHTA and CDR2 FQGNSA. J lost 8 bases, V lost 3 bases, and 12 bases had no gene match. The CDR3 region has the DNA TGTGCCAGCAGCTTTTGGGCACGGGGGGGCACGGATGAGCAGTTCTTC. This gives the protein CASSFWARGGTDEQFF.

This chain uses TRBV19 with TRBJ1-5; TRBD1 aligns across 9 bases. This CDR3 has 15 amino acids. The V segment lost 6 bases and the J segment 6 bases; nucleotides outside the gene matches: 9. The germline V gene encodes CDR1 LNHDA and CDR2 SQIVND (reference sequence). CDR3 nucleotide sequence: TGTGCCAGTAGGGGCTTATGGACAGGGGTTCAGCCCCAGCATTTT. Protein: CASRGLWTGVQPQHF.

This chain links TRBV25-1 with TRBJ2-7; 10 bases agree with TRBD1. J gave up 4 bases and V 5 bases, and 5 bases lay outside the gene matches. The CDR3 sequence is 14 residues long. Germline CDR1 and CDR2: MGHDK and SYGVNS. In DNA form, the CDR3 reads TGTGCCAGCAGTACCAGGACAGGGGGATACGAGCAGTACTTC. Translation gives CASSTRTGGYEQYF.

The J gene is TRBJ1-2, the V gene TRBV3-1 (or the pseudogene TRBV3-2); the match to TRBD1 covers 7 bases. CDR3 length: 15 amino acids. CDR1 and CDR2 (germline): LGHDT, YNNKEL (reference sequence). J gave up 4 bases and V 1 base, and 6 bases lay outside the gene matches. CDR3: CASSQAWGQPYGYTF. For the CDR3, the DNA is TGTGCCAGCAGCCAAGCCTGGGGACAGCCCTATGGCTACACCTTC.

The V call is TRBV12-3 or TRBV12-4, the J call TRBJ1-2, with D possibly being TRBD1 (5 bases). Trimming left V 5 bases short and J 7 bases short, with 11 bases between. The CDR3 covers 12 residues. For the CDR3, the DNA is TGTGCCAGCAGTACAGGTCTTGGTGGCTACACCTTC. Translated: CASSTGLGGYTF.

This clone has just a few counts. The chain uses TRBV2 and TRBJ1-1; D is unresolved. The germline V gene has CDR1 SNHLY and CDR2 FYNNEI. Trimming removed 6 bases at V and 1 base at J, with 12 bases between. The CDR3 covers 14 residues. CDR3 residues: CASSRDYGNTEAFF. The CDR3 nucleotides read TGTGCCAGCAGCCGTGACTACGGGAACACTGAAGCTTTCTTT.

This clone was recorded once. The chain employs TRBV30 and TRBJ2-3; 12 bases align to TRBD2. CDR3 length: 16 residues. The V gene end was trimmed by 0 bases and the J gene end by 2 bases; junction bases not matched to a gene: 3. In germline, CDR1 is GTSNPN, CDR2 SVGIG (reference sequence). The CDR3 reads CAWSVRTSGTTDTQYF. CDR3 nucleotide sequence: TGTGCCTGGAGTGTACGGACTAGCGGGACCACAGATACGCAGTATTTT.